The entry below describes one TCR beta chain. Its cognate antigen is unknown. UMI-labeled 5' RACE TRB cDNA libraries were prepared from the cells. TCRdb reprocessed the 5' RACE reads and reports one entry per CDR3 protein, with no DNA. Seen in this sample are approximately 100,000 distinct CDR3 sequences; the ten most common clones hold approximately 0.36%. The CDR3 has 14 amino acids. CDR1 SGHTA and CDR2 FQGTGA come from the germline V gene. A CD45RO-CCR7+CD27+CD95- phenotype identified naive CD8+ T cells. These data come from a study of CXCR3-negative and CXCR3-positive naive CD8 T cells. Overall study findings and caveats: Whereas both naive subsets had comparably high diversity, memory CD8+ cells had much lower diversity. Most assays used freshly isolated PBMCs, as cryopreservation partially reduced CXCR3. Against CXCR3-negative naive cells, CXCR3-positive naive cells showed more hydrophobic TRB CDR3s.

The sample comprised naive CXCR3+ CD8+ T cells from blood. Sample subset: CD45RO-CCR7+CD27+CD95- naive CD8+ T cells expressing CXCR3 (TNR3+). The source is a human donor in good health. Some clones in this sample may be carry-over from other donors' samples. The rearrangement uses TRBV7-3 and TRBJ2-2; TCRdb lists TRBD2, though no DNA is available to test this call. CDR3 sequence: CASSLPSLTGELFF.